Below, 20 T cell receptor beta chains from the same sample are listed, as sequenced in a study of early T cells in non-severe SARS-CoV-2 infection. Via MiXCR, TCRdb re-called the 5' RACE reads, giving one row per CDR3 protein. The repertoire holds 50,000 to 65,000 distinct CDR3 sequences, with about 9.3% as singletons. Sequencing was done on a sample of whole blood. The origin of the receptors is an adult who was a healthcare worker with PCR-confirmed SARS-CoV-2 infection or an uninfected control (not recorded which).

This clonotype was recorded at least ten times. The chain links TRBV18 to TRBJ1-1; 7 nucleotides align to TRBD1. This CDR3 region has 17 residues. Looked up from germline, CDR1 is KGHSH and CDR2 is LQKENI. Germline trimming cut 2 bases from V and 0 bases from J; bases unmatched to any gene: 9. The CDR3 is CASSPVDRTGVNTEAFF. The CDR3 DNA sequence: TGTGCCAGCTCACCAGTCGATAGGACAGGTGTGAACACTGAAGCTTTCTTT.

This clonotype occurred many times. The V and J genes are TRBV10-2 and TRBJ2-2, with 8 bases matching TRBD1. The CDR3 runs to 14 residues. V gave up 6 bases and J gave up 3 bases; unmatched junction bases: 3. Germline-derived CDR1 and CDR2 are WSHSY and SAAADI. The CDR3, as DNA: TGCGCCAGCAGGACAGGGGAATACACCGGGGAGCTGTTTTTT. This codes for CASRTGEYTGELFF.

CDR3 sequence: CATSEGGRDTEAFF. The CDR3 region has the DNA TGTGCCACCAGTGAGGGGGGCCGGGACACTGAAGCTTTCTTT. The chain couples TRBV24-1 to TRBJ1-1, with D maybe TRBD1 (6 bases). Germline lookup yields CDR1 KGHDR and CDR2 SFDVKD. V shed 4 bases and J shed 3 bases, with 11 bases lying between them. CDR3 size: 14 residues.

This clonotype was seen many times. This chain uses TRBV20-1 with TRBJ2-5; TRBD1 aligns across 8 bases. Germline-derived CDR1 and CDR2 are DFQATT and SNEGSKA (reference sequence). J was trimmed by 0 bases and V by 6 bases; bases with no gene match: 6. The CDR3 is made up of 14 amino acids. In DNA form, the CDR3 reads TGCAGTGCGCAGACAGGGGACTACCAAGAGACCCAGTACTTC. As protein: CSAQTGDYQETQYF.

This clonotype has a count of ten or more. V gene TRBV6-2 or TRBV6-3 combines with J gene TRBJ2-1, with TRBD2 identical over 9 bases. Trimming cost V 8 bases and J 8 bases; bases outside gene matches: 10. Germline V gene sequence: CDR1 MNHEY, CDR2 SVGEGT. The CDR3 spans 14 residues. CDR3 amino acids: CASGFGTSMDEQFF. The CDR3, as DNA: TGTGCCAGCGGGTTCGGGACTAGCATGGATGAGCAGTTCTTC.

V gene TRBV6-1 combines with J gene TRBJ2-2; no definite D call. V lost 5 bases and J lost 5, with 15 bases in between. Germline values: CDR1 MNHNS, CDR2 SASEGT. CDR3 size: 15 residues. As DNA, the CDR3 is TGTGCCAGCAGTACCCGGGCCCTGGAGACCGGGGAGCTGTTTTTT. This gives the protein CASSTRALETGELFF.

This clonotype was detected only a few times. The rearrangement joins TRBV4-1 to TRBJ2-7, with D unclear. The CDR3 runs 14 residues. Germline assignment: CDR1 MGHRA and CDR2 YSYEKL. V was pared by 4 bases and J by 6 bases, with 16 bases between. CDR3 protein: CASSPDRWGVEQYF. The CDR3 DNA is TGCGCCAGCAGCCCAGATCGATGGGGTGTCGAGCAGTACTTC.

The V gene is TRBV7-9, the J gene TRBJ2-1, with D perhaps matching TRBD1 (6 bases). V lost 4 bases, J lost 10 bases, and 20 bases lay in between. CDR1 is SEHNR, CDR2 FQNEAQ, per germline (reference sequence). This CDR3 is 15 amino acids long. The CDR3, as DNA: TGTGCCAGCAGCTCCACCCTTCACAACAGGGAGGAGCAGTTCTTC. Translating gives CASSSTLHNREEQFF.

This clonotype has a handful of counts. DNA for the CDR3: TGTGCCAGTAGTATGGGACGGAGGAGTGGTGAGCAGTTCTTC. Translating it yields CASSMGRRSGEQFF. The chain employs TRBV19 and TRBJ2-1, with D perhaps given as TRBD1 or TRBD2 (5 bases each). The germline V gene has CDR1 LNHDA and CDR2 SQIVND (reference sequence). The CDR3 runs to 14 residues. Deletions cut 3 bases from V and 9 bases from J, with 15 bases between.

This clonotype has at least ten counts. The chain combines TRBV5-1 with TRBJ1-2; D gene unclear. Germline-derived CDR1 and CDR2 are SGHRS and YFSETQ. The CDR3 has 14 residues. The germline V and J ends were trimmed by 0 bases and 4 bases, with 10 bases remaining between them. The CDR3 coding sequence is TGCGCCAGCAGCTTGGAGGGATTCGTCTATGGCTACACCTTC. Residues: CASSLEGFVYGYTF.

This clonotype has just a few counts. The chain joins TRBV29-1 to TRBJ2-1, with no clear D. Germline lookup yields CDR1 SQVTM and CDR2 ANQGSEA. The V gene lost 1 base and the J gene lost 10 bases, with 5 bases spanning the gap. The CDR3 is 10 amino acids. This CDR3 is CSVEVPEQFF. The CDR3 nucleotides are TGCAGCGTTGAAGTACCGGAGCAGTTCTTC.

This chain uses TRBV18 with TRBJ2-3, with 10 bases identical to TRBD2. Per germline, CDR1 KGHSH and CDR2 LQKENI. The CDR3 contains 18 residues. The J segment lost 2 bases and the V segment lost 3 bases, leaving 11 bases of the junction unmatched. The CDR3, as DNA: TGTGCCAGCTCACCCTCCCTCATAGCGGGAGGAAACACAGATACGCAGTATTTT. It codes for CASSPSLIAGGNTDTQYF.

V and J are TRBV7-6 and TRBJ2-1; no clear D gene. CDR1 is SGHVS, CDR2 FNYEAQ, per germline. V shed 6 bases and J shed 5 bases, with 17 bases lying between them. The CDR3 length is 15 residues. Here the CDR3 reads CASRPGILENNEQFF. The CDR3 nucleotides are TGTGCCAGCAGACCCGGCATCCTTGAGAACAATGAGCAGTTCTTC.

V is TRBV5-1 and J is TRBJ1-4; 9 bases align to TRBD1. J was trimmed by 7 bases and V by 6 bases; bases with no gene match: 4. This CDR3 has 13 residues. From germline, CDR1 is SGHRS and CDR2 YFSETQ. The CDR3 DNA reads as TGCGCCAGCATGGGACAGGGACGTGAAAAACTGTTTTTT. Residues: CASMGQGREKLFF.

Many counts were recorded for this clonotype. For the CDR3, the DNA is TGTGCCAGCAGCGGGGTGGCTAAAGACACCGGGGAGCTGTTTTTT. Amino acids: CASSGVAKDTGELFF. The chain carries TRBV9 and TRBJ2-2; D remains unclear. The CDR3 totals 15 residues. Per the germline V gene, CDR1 is SGDLS and CDR2 is YYNGEE. Trimming removed 3 bases from V and 3 bases from J, with 12 bases in between.

This clonotype was seen at least ten times. The chain recombines TRBV19 with TRBJ1-5; 7 bases match TRBD1. Germline CDR1 reads LNHDA; CDR2 reads SQIVND (reference sequence). The CDR3 has 15 amino acids. The J segment lost 6 bases and the V segment lost 5 bases, leaving 10 bases of the junction unmatched. Here the CDR3 DNA reads TGTGCCAGTAGTGGGCAGACAGGGAAGGGTCAGCCCCAGCATTTT. It codes for CASSGQTGKGQPQHF.

The V and J genes are TRBV7-2 and TRBJ2-1; D unresolved. Germline CDR1 reads SGHTA; CDR2 reads FQGNSA. The CDR3 consists of 13 residues. The germline V and J ends were trimmed by 3 bases and 8 bases, with 11 bases remaining between them. This CDR3 reads CASSLVAGDEQFF. The DNA of the CDR3 is TGTGCCAGCAGCTTGGTCGCTGGGGATGAGCAGTTCTTC.

This clonotype occurred many times. The chain combines TRBV7-9 with TRBJ2-1; perhaps TRBD1 as D (6 bases). The V end was cut by 4 bases, the J end by 2 bases, with 12 bases between. The CDR3 totals 15 residues. Germline V gene sequence: CDR1 SEHNR, CDR2 FQNEAQ (reference sequence). The chain's CDR3 is CASSYPEGAYNEQFF. CDR3 sequence (DNA): TGTGCCAGCAGCTACCCCGAGGGGGCCTACAATGAGCAGTTCTTC.

This clonotype was counted many times. CDR3 sequence: CSASYTRDGIYGYTF. The CDR3 region has the DNA TGCAGTGCTAGTTATACGAGGGATGGGATCTATGGCTACACCTTC. The chain uses TRBV20-1 and TRBJ1-2; no reliable D call. V dropped 3 bases and J dropped 4 bases, with 18 bases sitting between them. The CDR3 extends over 15 amino acids. Germline V gives CDR1 DFQATT, CDR2 SNEGSKA (reference sequence).

There are many counts of this clonotype. The chain recombines TRBV7-8 with TRBJ1-5; no reliable D call. From germline, CDR1 is SGHVS and CDR2 FQNEAQ. CDR3 size: 12 residues. V gave up 5 bases and J gave up 5 bases, with 7 bases separating them. The CDR3 spells CASSAEDQPQHF. The CDR3 DNA is TGTGCCAGCAGCGCCGAGGATCAGCCCCAGCATTTT.